These 8 T cell receptor beta chains came from one sample sequenced in a study of shared clonotypes between healthy human individuals. Sequencing used immunoSEQ multiplex PCR; TCRdb keeps in-frame clones, though not all of them. The data contain approximately 980,000 clones, 60% to 85% of them singletons. Sequenced: memory CD4+ T cells sorted from blood. Specified subset: CD45RA-negative fraction. All receptors derive from a man younger than 35 in good health.

This clone came up many times. The V and J genes are TRBV6-5 and TRBJ1-2, with D perhaps TRBD1 (6 bases). CDR1 and CDR2 (germline): MNHEY, SVGAGI. With 7 bases removed from V and 7 bases from J, the gap between germline ends came to 19 bases. CDR3 size: 14 residues. CDR3 in amino acids: CASTLDGGPGGYTF. CDR3 DNA sequence: TGTGCCAGCACCCTAGATGGGGGGCCGGGTGGCTACACCTTC.

This clone came up a few times. The V gene is TRBV11-2, the J gene TRBJ1-3; D uncertain. This CDR3 has 16 amino acids. V was cut by 1 base and J by 0 bases, with 10 bases left in between. Looked up from germline, CDR1 is SGHAT and CDR2 is FQNNGV. The CDR3 DNA follows: TGTGCCAGCAGCTTAGTTGGGGTCTTCTCTGGAAACACCATATATTTT. It translates to CASSLVGVFSGNTIYF.

The J gene is TRBJ1-2, the V gene TRBV6-5; D possibly corresponds to TRBD1 (6 bases). The germline CDR1 and CDR2 sequences are MNHEY and SVGAGI. V lost 1 base and J 7 bases, leaving 10 bases between the germline ends. The CDR3 extends over 13 amino acids. CDR3 protein: CASSYLQGGGYTF. CDR3 in DNA: TGTGCCAGCAGTTACTTACAGGGTGGTGGCTACACCTTC.

This clone was observed once. This chain uses TRBV27 with TRBJ1-2; no clear D gene. Per germline, CDR1 MNHEY and CDR2 SMNVEV (reference sequence). This CDR3 has 13 amino acids. Deletions cut 4 bases from V and 2 bases from J, with 8 bases between. CDR3 nucleotide sequence: TGTGCCAGCAGTTCGATTGGGAACTATGGCTACACCTTC. This gives the protein CASSSIGNYGYTF.

The chain has TRBV6-1 and TRBJ1-4; 8 positions agree with TRBD1. CDR3 size: 15 residues. The V gene end was trimmed by 5 bases and the J gene end by 3 bases; junction bases not matched to a gene: 5. Germline CDR1 is MNHNS and CDR2 is SASEGT. CDR3 loop: CASSRQGASNEKLFF. The CDR3, as DNA: TGTGCCAGCAGTCGTCAGGGGGCTTCTAATGAAAAACTGTTTTTT.

V is TRBV18 and J is TRBJ2-7; D gene uncertain. Trimming shortened V by 6 bases and J by 1 base, and 10 bases separated the two germline ends. The CDR3 is 13 residues long. Germline CDR1 KGHSH, CDR2 LQKENI. The CDR3 sequence: CASSLDGSYEQYF. CDR3 in DNA: TGTGCCAGCTCCTTAGACGGTTCCTACGAGCAGTACTTC.

The genes are TRBV18 and TRBJ1-3; no clear D. V gave up 3 bases and J gave up 4 bases, with 7 bases separating them. Germline loops: CDR1 KGHSH, CDR2 LQKENI. This CDR3 spans 13 amino acids. The CDR3 sequence is CASSPADGNTIYF. The CDR3 DNA is TGTGCCAGCTCACCGGCAGACGGAAACACCATATATTTT.

The V gene is TRBV29-1, the J gene TRBJ2-7; D remains unclear. The V gene lost 7 bases and the J gene lost 2 bases, with 15 bases spanning the gap. CDR1 SQVTM and CDR2 ANQGSEA come from the germline V gene. The CDR3 contains 13 residues. The DNA of the CDR3 is TGCAGCGCAATAACTCCAAACACCTACGAGCAGTACTTC. Translated: CSAITPNTYEQYF.